This is a list of T cell receptor beta chains from one sample in a study of blood T cell repertoires in COVID-19. The assay was immunoSEQ multiplex PCR, and TCRdb's table has in-frame clones only and misses some. Of 130,000 to 150,000 clones in the sample, 84% are singletons; the top ten hold less than 6%. The sequenced sample consisted of PBMCs or T cells enriched from blood (not recorded which). Every receptor here comes from a woman aged 45-65 years who had been exposed to COVID-19. CDR3s include the opening cysteine and the closing phenylalanine or tryptophan. The D gene is left open where the match is weak. The size of a clone is reported for some rows only, either as once, few or many, or as a class for expanded clones.

J gene: TRBJ1-5; D gene: -; clone size: -; V gene: TRBV2; CDR3 protein: CASDVGQSNQPQHF; CDR3 DNA: TGTGCCAGCGACGTGGGGCAGAGCAATCAGCCCCAGCATTTT
J gene: TRBJ2-1; D gene: -; clone size: -; V gene: TRBV19; CDR3 protein: CASSSPVRGSEQFF; CDR3 DNA: TGTGCCAGTAGTAGCCCCGTACGCGGCAGTGAGCAGTTCTTC
J gene: TRBJ2-3; D gene: -; clone size: -; V gene: TRBV7-3; CDR3 protein: CASSFRGASTDTQYF; CDR3 DNA: TGTGCCAGCAGCTTCCGGGGGGCTAGCACAGATACGCAGTATTTT
J gene: TRBJ1-1; D gene: -; clone size: many; V gene: TRBV7-9; CDR3 protein: CASSTEGGGEAFF; CDR3 DNA: TGTGCCAGCAGTACTGAGGGAGGAGGGGAAGCTTTCTTT
J gene: TRBJ1-1; D gene: -; clone size: few; V gene: TRBV4-1; CDR3 protein: CASSQDSQANTEAFF; CDR3 DNA: TGCGCCAGCAGCCAAGACTCGCAGGCGAACACTGAAGCTTTCTTT
J gene: TRBJ2-1; D gene: TRBD2; clone size: -; V gene: TRBV7-3; CDR3 protein: CASSPSSGAPYFGNEQFF; CDR3 DNA: TGTGCCAGCAGCCCCTCTAGCGGGGCCCCGTATTTCGGCAATGAGCAGTTCTTC
J gene: TRBJ2-2; D gene: -; clone size: -; V gene: TRBV10-1; CDR3 protein: CASRSTSYSGELFF; CDR3 DNA: TGCGCCAGCAGGTCTACGTCTTATAGCGGGGAGCTGTTTTTT
J gene: TRBJ2-5; D gene: -; clone size: -; V gene: TRBV9; CDR3 protein: CASSPGLIRETQYF; CDR3 DNA: TGTGCCAGCAGCCCAGGTCTCATCAGGGAGACCCAGTACTTC
J gene: TRBJ1-1; D gene: TRBD1; clone size: once; V gene: TRBV19; CDR3 protein: CASSSSGGRTEAFF; CDR3 DNA: TGTGCCAGTAGTTCGTCAGGGGGCCGCACTGAAGCTTTCTTT
J gene: TRBJ2-6; D gene: TRBD1; clone size: -; V gene: TRBV7-9; CDR3 protein: CASSLGQGIGANVLTF; CDR3 DNA: TGTGCCAGCAGCTTAGGACAGGGGATTGGGGCCAACGTCCTGACTTTC
J gene: TRBJ1-1; D gene: TRBD1; clone size: -; V gene: TRBV5-1; CDR3 protein: CASSLIGTGGVGNTEAFF; CDR3 DNA: TGCGCCAGCAGCTTGATTGGGACAGGGGGCGTTGGGAACACTGAAGCTTTCTTT
J gene: TRBJ1-2; D gene: -; clone size: -; V gene: TRBV12-3/TRBV12-4; CDR3 protein: CASSEPGGYTF; CDR3 DNA: TGTGCCAGCAGTGAACCCGGGGGCTACACCTTC
J gene: TRBJ2-1; D gene: -; clone size: -; V gene: TRBV18; CDR3 protein: CASSPSRGPDNEQFF; CDR3 DNA: TGTGCCAGCTCACCCTCACGAGGCCCCGACAATGAGCAGTTCTTC
J gene: TRBJ1-2; D gene: -; clone size: few; V gene: TRBV3-1/TRBV3-2; CDR3 protein: CASSQTFSPSYGYTF; CDR3 DNA: TGTGCCAGCAGCCAAACTTTTTCCCCCTCTTATGGCTACACCTTC
J gene: TRBJ1-2; D gene: -; clone size: once; V gene: TRBV19; CDR3 protein: CASSARRSLNYGYTF; CDR3 DNA: TGTGCCAGTAGTGCTCGACGGAGCCTTAACTATGGCTACACCTTC
J gene: TRBJ2-1; D gene: -; clone size: -; V gene: TRBV2; CDR3 protein: CASSFDPKGANEQFF; CDR3 DNA: TGTGCCAGCAGCTTTGACCCGAAAGGGGCCAATGAGCAGTTCTTC
J gene: TRBJ1-1; D gene: -; clone size: -; V gene: TRBV4-1; CDR3 protein: CASSQVPGGSTEAFF; CDR3 DNA: TGCGCCAGCAGCCAAGTTCCGGGGGGATCCACTGAAGCTTTCTTT
J gene: TRBJ1-5; D gene: -; clone size: -; V gene: TRBV27; CDR3 protein: CASSSGTQLNQPQHF; CDR3 DNA: TGTGCCAGCAGTTCTGGGACACAACTTAATCAGCCCCAGCATTTT
J gene: TRBJ2-7; D gene: -; clone size: -; V gene: TRBV5-4; CDR3 protein: CASSLGFRASSLRGEQYF; CDR3 DNA: TGTGCCAGCAGCTTGGGGTTCCGAGCTAGTAGCCTCCGGGGGGAGCAGTACTTC
J gene: TRBJ2-7; D gene: -; clone size: few; V gene: TRBV5-1; CDR3 protein: CASSLVPGPYEQYF; CDR3 DNA: TGCGCCAGCAGCTTGGTTCCAGGGCCCTACGAGCAGTACTTC
J gene: TRBJ2-5; D gene: -; clone size: -; V gene: TRBV10-3; CDR3 protein: CAISARETQYF; CDR3 DNA: TGTGCCATCAGTGCCAGGGAGACCCAGTACTTC
J gene: TRBJ2-1; D gene: TRBD2; clone size: -; V gene: TRBV6-4; CDR3 protein: CASSGTSGSYNEQFF; CDR3 DNA: TGTGCCAGCAGTGGGACTAGCGGGAGCTACAATGAGCAGTTCTTC
J gene: TRBJ1-6; D gene: -; clone size: many; V gene: TRBV25-1; CDR3 protein: CASSAATGRNSPLHF; CDR3 DNA: TGTGCCAGCAGTGCCGCGACAGGAAGGAATTCACCCCTCCACTTT
J gene: TRBJ1-6; D gene: TRBD1; clone size: -; V gene: TRBV6-5; CDR3 protein: CASGGQASYNSPLHF; CDR3 DNA: TGTGCCAGCGGGGGACAGGCTTCCTATAATTCACCCCTCCACTTT
J gene: TRBJ1-3; D gene: -; clone size: -; V gene: TRBV5-5; CDR3 protein: CASRHLSGNTIYF; CDR3 DNA: TGTGCCAGCAGGCATCTATCTGGAAACACCATATATTTT
J gene: TRBJ2-5; D gene: TRBD2; clone size: -; V gene: TRBV20-1; CDR3 protein: CSVQRESTQYF; CDR3 DNA: TGCAGTGTCCAGCGGGAGTCGACCCAGTACTTC
J gene: TRBJ2-3; D gene: -; clone size: -; V gene: TRBV18; CDR3 protein: CASSPKRTSTDTQYF; CDR3 DNA: TGTGCCAGCTCACCAAAGCGGACTAGCACAGATACGCAGTATTTT
J gene: TRBJ1-5; D gene: -; clone size: -; V gene: TRBV6-2/TRBV6-3; CDR3 protein: CASSPSGSGGQPQHF; CDR3 DNA: TGTGCCAGCAGCCCCTCCGGGAGTGGAGGTCAGCCCCAGCATTTT
J gene: TRBJ2-1; D gene: TRBD1; clone size: -; V gene: TRBV7-6; CDR3 protein: CASSYRQGGGNEQFF; CDR3 DNA: TGTGCCAGCAGCTACCGACAGGGGGGTGGCAATGAGCAGTTCTTC
J gene: TRBJ1-1; D gene: -; clone size: -; V gene: TRBV11-2; CDR3 protein: CASSTRHRTEAFF; CDR3 DNA: TGTGCCAGCAGCACGCGCCACAGGACTGAAGCTTTCTTT
J gene: TRBJ1-1; D gene: TRBD1; clone size: -; V gene: TRBV10-3; CDR3 protein: CAISEQGVGAFF; CDR3 DNA: TGTGCCATCAGTGAGCAGGGGGTGGGAGCTTTCTTT
J gene: TRBJ1-1; D gene: -; clone size: -; V gene: TRBV18; CDR3 protein: CASSPYMNTEAFF; CDR3 DNA: TGTGCCAGCTCACCGTACATGAACACTGAAGCTTTCTTT
J gene: TRBJ1-5; D gene: -; clone size: -; V gene: TRBV10-3; CDR3 protein: CAITPGGDQPQHF; CDR3 DNA: TGTGCCATCACCCCCGGCGGGGATCAGCCCCAGCATTTT
J gene: TRBJ2-7; D gene: TRBD1; clone size: -; V gene: TRBV9; CDR3 protein: CASSGGTGGPEQYF; CDR3 DNA: TGTGCCAGCAGTGGAGGGACAGGGGGGCCCGAGCAGTACTTC
J gene: TRBJ2-7; D gene: TRBD1; clone size: once; V gene: TRBV19; CDR3 protein: CASSVQTGGSYEQYF; CDR3 DNA: TGTGCCAGTAGTGTCCAGACAGGGGGCTCCTACGAGCAGTACTTC
J gene: TRBJ1-4; D gene: TRBD1; clone size: -; V gene: TRBV9; CDR3 protein: CASSPGQVREKLFF; CDR3 DNA: TGTGCCAGCAGCCCGGGACAGGTACGCGAAAAACTGTTTTTT
J gene: TRBJ1-1; D gene: -; clone size: -; V gene: TRBV7-2; CDR3 protein: CASSIRGLEAFF; CDR3 DNA: TGTGCCAGCAGCATCCGGGGTCTTGAAGCTTTCTTT
J gene: TRBJ1-1; D gene: -; clone size: -; V gene: TRBV10-2; CDR3 protein: CASSEFGRNTEAFF; CDR3 DNA: TGCGCCAGCAGTGAGTTTGGGCGAAACACTGAAGCTTTCTTT
J gene: TRBJ2-2; D gene: -; clone size: once; V gene: TRBV5-6; CDR3 protein: CASSLERWGAGELFF; CDR3 DNA: TGTGCCAGCAGCTTGGAGCGATGGGGGGCCGGGGAGCTGTTTTTT
J gene: TRBJ2-1; D gene: TRBD2; clone size: -; V gene: TRBV5-8; CDR3 protein: CASRSGGGPYNEQFF; CDR3 DNA: TGTGCCAGCAGATCGGGGGGGGGTCCCTACAATGAGCAGTTCTTC
J gene: TRBJ1-4; D gene: -; clone size: -; V gene: TRBV15; CDR3 protein: CATSRDRRELFF; CDR3 DNA: TGTGCCACCAGCAGAGATCGGAGAGAACTGTTTTTT
J gene: TRBJ2-1; D gene: TRBD1; clone size: -; V gene: TRBV3-1/TRBV3-2; CDR3 protein: CASSPDRGSYNEQFF; CDR3 DNA: TGTGCCAGCAGCCCGGACAGGGGCTCCTACAATGAGCAGTTCTTC
J gene: TRBJ2-3; D gene: TRBD1; clone size: -; V gene: TRBV27; CDR3 protein: CASSPEDRGRGDTQYF; CDR3 DNA: TGTGCCAGCAGTCCAGAGGACAGGGGGCGAGGAGATACGCAGTATTTT
J gene: TRBJ2-2; D gene: -; clone size: -; V gene: TRBV7-2; CDR3 protein: CASSPREELPGELFF; CDR3 DNA: TGTGCCAGCAGCCCCCGCGAGGAATTACCCGGGGAGCTGTTTTTT
J gene: TRBJ2-1; D gene: TRBD2; clone size: -; V gene: TRBV7-9; CDR3 protein: CASSLAASGVGNEQFF; CDR3 DNA: TGTGCCAGCAGCTTAGCGGCTAGCGGGGTGGGGAATGAGCAGTTCTTC
J gene: TRBJ2-3; D gene: TRBD2; clone size: -; V gene: TRBV11-3; CDR3 protein: CASSWRESTDTQYF; CDR3 DNA: TGTGCCAGCAGCTGGCGGGAGAGCACAGATACGCAGTATTTT
J gene: TRBJ1-1; D gene: -; clone size: -; V gene: TRBV27; CDR3 protein: CASSLSAGNTEAFF; CDR3 DNA: TGTGCCAGCAGTTTAAGTGCAGGGAACACTGAAGCTTTCTTT
J gene: TRBJ1-1; D gene: -; clone size: -; V gene: TRBV4-3; CDR3 protein: CASSQSWQDTEAFF; CDR3 DNA: TGCGCCAGCAGCCAAAGTTGGCAGGACACTGAAGCTTTCTTT
J gene: TRBJ2-3; D gene: -; clone size: -; V gene: TRBV4-3; CDR3 protein: CASSQDSSPDTQYF; CDR3 DNA: TGCGCCAGCAGCCAAGATTCTAGCCCAGATACGCAGTATTTT
J gene: TRBJ2-3; D gene: TRBD2; clone size: -; V gene: TRBV6-2/TRBV6-3; CDR3 protein: CASSSTGGRTDTQYF; CDR3 DNA: TGTGCCAGCAGTTCGACGGGGGGGCGCACAGATACGCAGTATTTT
J gene: TRBJ2-1; D gene: TRBD1; clone size: -; V gene: TRBV6-2/TRBV6-3; CDR3 protein: CASSYGTDSDEQFF; CDR3 DNA: TGTGCCAGCAGTTACGGGACAGATTCAGATGAGCAGTTCTTC
J gene: TRBJ2-3; D gene: TRBD2; clone size: -; V gene: TRBV30; CDR3 protein: CAWRSTSGSSPITDTQYF; CDR3 DNA: TGTGCCTGGAGATCCACTAGCGGGAGTTCCCCGATCACAGATACGCAGTATTTT
J gene: TRBJ1-5; D gene: -; clone size: -; V gene: TRBV7-2; CDR3 protein: CASSEHRVFGQPQHF; CDR3 DNA: TGTGCCAGCAGCGAACACAGGGTTTTTGGTCAGCCCCAGCATTTT
J gene: TRBJ1-4; D gene: -; clone size: few; V gene: TRBV19; CDR3 protein: CASSMPRQFYATNEKLFF; CDR3 DNA: TGTGCCAGTAGTATGCCTCGACAGTTTTATGCAACTAATGAAAAACTGTTTTTT
J gene: TRBJ1-2; D gene: TRBD1; clone size: -; V gene: TRBV19; CDR3 protein: CASSGQGAPDYGYTF; CDR3 DNA: TGTGCCAGTAGTGGACAGGGAGCCCCGGACTATGGCTACACCTTC
J gene: TRBJ1-1; D gene: TRBD1; clone size: -; V gene: TRBV11-2; CDR3 protein: CASSPNRDRVSTEAFF; CDR3 DNA: TGTGCCAGCAGCCCCAATCGGGACAGGGTCTCCACTGAAGCTTTCTTT
J gene: TRBJ2-3; D gene: -; clone size: -; V gene: TRBV2; CDR3 protein: CASRALVGSTDTQYF; CDR3 DNA: TGTGCCAGCAGGGCCCTAGTAGGCAGCACAGATACGCAGTATTTT
J gene: TRBJ2-1; D gene: TRBD2; clone size: -; V gene: TRBV5-8; CDR3 protein: CASKPGLPYNEQFF; CDR3 DNA: TGTGCCAGCAAGCCGGGACTACCTTACAATGAGCAGTTCTTC